These 32 T cell receptor beta chains came from one sample sequenced in a study of cytomegalovirus exposure and HLA in healthy donors. Both 60 Vbeta primers and 13 Jbeta primers went into the PCR. This table comes from immunoSEQ multiplex PCR, and its TCRdb copy is limited to in-frame clones, with some not included. Among roughly 120,000 clones listed, roughly 70% were seen once. Material: PBMCs. The receptors originated from a man aged 18 to 29 in good health and CMV-seropositive.

The chain combines TRBV10-3 with TRBJ2-3; 8 positions match TRBD1. The ends lost 6 bases at V and 7 bases at J; junction bases unmatched: 15. The CDR3 runs to 16 residues. Germline CDR1 reads ENHRY; CDR2 reads SYGVKD. CDR3 region: CAIRKGTGSGGYTQYF. The CDR3 coding sequence is TGTGCCATCAGGAAGGGGACAGGTTCCGGGGGATATACGCAGTATTTT.

This chain links TRBV2 with TRBJ1-1; D is unclear. Trimming removed 5 bases from V and 1 base from J, with 11 bases in between. Germline lookup yields CDR1 SNHLY and CDR2 FYNNEI. The CDR3 has 14 amino acids. Written as DNA, the CDR3 is TGTGCCAGCAGTCCCTTGGCGGAGAACACTGAAGCTTTCTTT. Protein: CASSPLAENTEAFF.

The rearrangement joins TRBV29-1 to TRBJ1-5; D is perhaps TRBD1 (5 bases). This CDR3 comprises 13 residues. In germline, CDR1 is SQVTM, CDR2 ANQGSEA. Trimming removed 6 bases from V and 8 bases from J, with 17 bases in between. The CDR3 is CSVGWGDAEPQHF. The CDR3 DNA follows: TGCAGCGTGGGCTGGGGGGACGCGGAGCCCCAGCATTTT.

This clone has only a few counts. V is TRBV7-9 and J is TRBJ1-6, with a possible D match to TRBD1 (5 bases). Per the germline V gene, CDR1 is SEHNR and CDR2 is FQNEAQ (reference sequence). This CDR3 contains 14 residues. Trimming stripped 5 bases from V and 8 bases from J, with 13 bases between. The CDR3 sequence is CASSRDRNYSPLHF. CDR3 bases: TGTGCCAGCAGCCGAGACAGAAACTATTCACCCCTCCACTTT. Full variable domain (remainder filled in from reference TRBV7-9 and TRBJ1-6): DTGVSQNPRHKITKRGQNVTFRCDPISEHNRLYWYRQTLGQGPEFLTYFQNEAQLEKSRLLSDRFSAERPKGSFSTLEIQRTEQGDSAMYLCASSRDRNYSPLHFGNGTRLTVT.

The rearrangement joins TRBV6-1 to TRBJ1-2, with D possibly being TRBD1 (5 bases). Germline CDR1 reads MNHNS; CDR2 reads SASEGT. V was clipped by 5 bases and J by 4 bases, with 14 bases between them. This CDR3 has 14 amino acids. The CDR3 DNA is TGTGCCAGCAGTCTCCCTACAGGTTTCTATGGCTACACCTTC. Amino acids: CASSLPTGFYGYTF.

The chain couples TRBV18 to TRBJ2-5, with TRBD2 matching 7 bases. With V trimmed by 6 bases and J by 5 bases, 12 bases remained unmatched. This CDR3 comprises 15 residues. Per the germline V gene, CDR1 is KGHSH and CDR2 is LQKENI. The DNA of the CDR3 is TGTGCCAGCTCCCGGTACCGGGACTACGCGGAGACCCAGTACTTC. As protein: CASSRYRDYAETQYF. Based on the CDR3 plus reference TRBV18 and TRBJ2-5, the full variable domain is NAGVMQNPRHLVRRRGQEARLRCSPMKGHSHVYWYRQLPEEGLKFMVYLQKENIIDESGMPKERFSAEFPKEGPSILRIQQVVRGDSAAYFCASSRYRDYAETQYFGPGTRLLVL.

The V and J genes are TRBV6-5 and TRBJ2-1, with 7 bases identical to TRBD1. Germline CDR1 MNHEY, CDR2 SVGAGI. With V trimmed by 4 bases and J by 5 bases, 8 bases remained unmatched. There are 15 residues in the CDR3. Written as DNA, the CDR3 is TGTGCCAGCAGTTCCTCGCCAGGGGGACACAATGAGCAGTTCTTC. It codes for CASSSSPGGHNEQFF.

This clone was picked up a small number of times. The rearrangement links TRBV5-1 to TRBJ1-1; 7 nucleotides align to TRBD1. The junction had 7 bases not matched to a gene; V was cut back by 4 bases and J by 7 bases. In germline, CDR1 is SGHRS, CDR2 YFSETQ. The CDR3 loop spans 13 amino acids. The CDR3 region has the DNA TGCGCCAGCAGCGGGGGGACAGAACTTGAAGCTTTCTTT. Translation: CASSGGTELEAFF.

The chain combines TRBV5-1 with TRBJ2-3; 7 bases match TRBD1. There are 15 residues in the CDR3. Germline CDR1 and CDR2: SGHRS and YFSETQ. V gave up 2 bases and J gave up 0 bases; unmatched junction bases: 3. The CDR3 region is CASSFRDSSTDTQYF. Written as DNA, the CDR3 is TGCGCCAGCAGCTTCCGGGACAGCAGCACAGATACGCAGTATTTT.

This clone was seen once. The genes are TRBV5-1 and TRBJ1-4, with D maybe TRBD1 (5 bases). The CDR3 totals 14 residues. CDR1 and CDR2 (germline): SGHRS, YFSETQ. Trimming removed 2 bases from V and 2 bases from J, with 7 bases in between. CDR3 amino acids: CASSLRGTNEKLFF. In DNA, the CDR3 is TGCGCCAGCAGCTTAAGGGGCACTAATGAAAAACTGTTTTTT. The entire variable domain, with the rest obtained from reference TRBV5-1 and TRBJ1-4, is as follows: KAGVTQTPRYLIKTRGQQVTLSCSPISGHRSVSWYQQTPGQGLQFLFEYFSETQRNKGNFPGRFSGRQFSNSRSEMNVSTLELGDSALYLCASSLRGTNEKLFFGSGTQLSVL.

This clone occurred a few times. The rearrangement links TRBV7-9 to TRBJ1-5; tentatively, D is TRBD1 (5 bases). V was trimmed by 0 bases and J by 6 bases, leaving 9 bases between them. The CDR3 length is 14 residues. CDR1 and CDR2 from the germline V gene are SEHNR and FQNEAQ (reference sequence). CDR3 amino acids: CASSLAGEGQPQHF. As DNA, the CDR3 is TGTGCCAGCAGCTTAGCAGGGGAAGGTCAGCCCCAGCATTTT. Filled out from reference TRBV7-9 and TRBJ1-5, the complete variable domain reads DTGVSQNPRHKITKRGQNVTFRCDPISEHNRLYWYRQTLGQGPEFLTYFQNEAQLEKSRLLSDRFSAERPKGSFSTLEIQRTEQGDSAMYLCASSLAGEGQPQHFGDGTRLSIL.

Here the CDR3 reads CSVEERGGLAEQFF. DNA of the CDR3: TGCAGCGTTGAAGAGCGGGGGGGCCTCGCTGAGCAGTTCTTC. This sequence joins TRBV29-1 and TRBJ2-1; TRBD2 agrees at 9 bases. The V and J ends lost 0 bases and 9 bases, in that order; junction bases with no gene match: 6. The CDR3 has 14 residues. Germline V gives CDR1 SQVTM, CDR2 ANQGSEA.

This clone was picked up a small number of times. The CDR3 sequence is CASSQNPSGGTDTQYF. As DNA, the CDR3 is TGCGCCAGCAGCCAGAACCCTAGCGGGGGGACAGATACGCAGTATTTT. J is TRBJ2-3 and V is TRBV5-1, with 11 nucleotides matching TRBD2. The CDR3 sequence is 16 residues long. Looked up from germline, CDR1 is SGHRS and CDR2 is YFSETQ. With 4 bases clipped from V and 3 bases from J, the junction kept 7 bases outside the gene matches.

V usage is TRBV4-1 and J usage is TRBJ2-3; D is perhaps TRBD1 (6 bases). The germline V gene has CDR1 MGHRA and CDR2 YSYEKL. With 3 bases removed from V and 6 bases from J, the gap between germline ends came to 19 bases. The CDR3 spans 16 residues. CDR3 residues: CASSQGLTGYGDTQYF. The CDR3 DNA reads as TGCGCCAGCAGCCAGGGGTTGACAGGTTACGGGGATACGCAGTATTTT.

The chain carries TRBV5-6 and TRBJ2-1; 8 positions match TRBD2. This CDR3 comprises 14 residues. The V gene's germline CDR1 is SGHDT and CDR2 YYEEEE. After removal of 5 bases from V and 7 bases from J, the junction contained 8 bases not matched to a gene. CDR3 sequence reads: CASSPGGRSNEQFF. The CDR3 nucleotides are TGTGCCAGCAGTCCGGGGGGGCGTTCGAATGAGCAGTTCTTC. Full variable domain (remainder filled in from reference TRBV5-6 and TRBJ2-1): DAGVTQSPTHLIKTRGQQVTLRCSPKSGHDTVSWYQQALGQGPQFIFQYYEEEERQRGNFPDRFSGHQFPNYSSELNVNALLLGDSALYLCASSPGGRSNEQFFGPGTRLTVL.

The chain couples TRBV5-1 to TRBJ2-4, with TRBD1 as a possible D gene (6 bases). Germline V gene data show CDR1 as SGHRS and CDR2 as YFSETQ. CDR3 length: 13 amino acids. Trimming stripped 0 bases from V and 7 bases from J, with 8 bases between. Here the CDR3 reads CASSLGQGNIQYF. The CDR3 nucleotides read TGCGCCAGCAGCTTGGGGCAGGGGAACATTCAGTACTTC.

V usage is TRBV7-7 and J usage is TRBJ2-1, with TRBD2 matching 11 bases. With 0 bases clipped from V and 8 bases from J, the junction kept 3 bases outside the gene matches. Germline V gene sequence: CDR1 SSHAT, CDR2 FNYEAQ (reference sequence). CDR3 length equals 15 residues. The CDR3 is CASSLASGGGHEQFF. DNA for the CDR3: TGTGCCAGCAGCTTAGCTAGCGGGGGGGGACATGAGCAGTTCTTC.

The rearrangement joins TRBV11-3 to TRBJ1-6; a weak D match, TRBD1 (5 bases). V was pared by 5 bases and J by 7 bases, with 9 bases between. Germline V lookup: CDR1 SGHNT, CDR2 YENEEA. The CDR3 is made up of 13 amino acids. The CDR3 sequence is CASSPRQNSPLHF. DNA of the CDR3: TGTGCCAGCAGCCCCCGACAGAATTCACCCCTCCACTTT.

V gene TRBV7-6 combines with J gene TRBJ2-1; 8 nucleotides match TRBD2. There are 17 residues in the CDR3. Germline trimming cut 4 bases from V and 7 bases from J; bases unmatched to any gene: 15. Germline CDR1 and CDR2: SGHVS and FNYEAQ. The CDR3 protein is CASSSAPPAGGPNEQFF. Written as DNA, the CDR3 is TGTGCCAGCAGCTCGGCCCCCCCGGCGGGGGGCCCGAATGAGCAGTTCTTC. Full variable domain (rest looked up from reference TRBV7-6 and TRBJ2-1): GAGVSQSPRYKVTKRGQDVALRCDPISGHVSLYWYRQALGQGPEFLTYFNYEAQQDKSGLPNDRFSAERPEGSISTLTIQRTEQRDSAMYRCASSSAPPAGGPNEQFFGPGTRLTVL.

This clone was detected a few times. The chain couples TRBV9 to TRBJ2-5, with 9 bases aligning to TRBD1. The V segment lost 3 bases and the J segment 4 bases; nucleotides outside the gene matches: 10. Per the germline V gene, CDR1 is SGDLS and CDR2 is YYNGEE. The CDR3 has 16 residues. Here the CDR3 DNA reads TGTGCCAGCAGCGCTTTCCGGGACAGGGCGGGAGAGACCCAGTACTTC. Translating it yields CASSAFRDRAGETQYF.

Worth noting for this clone: A junction end diverges from the germline sequence, so it may reflect a read error. Different DNA sequences within this sample yield the same CDR3. This chain connects TRBV6-5 to TRBJ1-6; D is uncertain. Germline V lookup: CDR1 MNHEY, CDR2 SVGAGI. This CDR3 has 15 residues. CDR3 sequence: CASSYSPRHNSPLHF. The CDR3 region has the DNA TGTGCCAGCAGCTACTCTCCCAGGCATAATTCACCCCTCCACTTT.

The chain is built from TRBV4-2 and TRBJ1-1; 7 nucleotides line up with TRBD1. The junction had 16 bases not matched to a gene; V was cut back by 5 bases and J by 1 base. The CDR3 extends over 18 amino acids. The germline V gene encodes CDR1 LGHNA and CDR2 YNFKEQ. In DNA, the CDR3 is TGTGCCAGCAGCTCCGTGAAACCCGGGACAGAAAGGAACACTGAAGCTTTCTTT. Residues: CASSSVKPGTERNTEAFF.

This chain joins TRBV5-6 and TRBJ2-3; D is possibly TRBD1 (5 bases). The V and J ends lost 4 bases and 1 base respectively, with 13 bases between them. This CDR3 has 15 amino acids. Germline V gene lookup returns CDR1 SGHDT and CDR2 YYEEEE. The DNA of the CDR3 is TGTGCCAGCAGCGCCAGGGAATTCGGCACAGATACGCAGTATTTT. Translating gives CASSAREFGTDTQYF.

The chain couples TRBV6-1 to TRBJ2-7, with 11 bases identical to TRBD1. There are 14 residues in the CDR3. CDR1 MNHNS and CDR2 SASEGT come from the germline V gene. Trimming cost V 5 bases and J 2 bases; bases outside gene matches: 2. In DNA form, the CDR3 reads TGTGCCAGCAGTTGGACAGGGGGCGCCTACGAGCAGTACGTC. Protein product: CASSWTGGAYEQYV.

The V and J genes are TRBV6-1 and TRBJ2-3; a weak D match, TRBD2 (7 bases). Germline CDR1 MNHNS, CDR2 SASEGT. The length of the CDR3 is 14 residues. The V end was cut by 10 bases, the J end by 0 bases, with 14 bases between. The chain's CDR3 is CATGGGRSTDTQYF. In nucleotides, the CDR3 is TGTGCCACTGGGGGGGGGCGAAGCACAGATACGCAGTATTTT.

The rearrangement joins TRBV7-6 to TRBJ1-5, with D hard to call. Germline CDR1 is SGHVS and CDR2 is FNYEAQ. The CDR3 contains 14 residues. The V gene lost 2 bases and the J gene lost 4 bases, with 9 bases spanning the gap. CDR3 coding DNA: TGTGCCAGCAGCTTAAGGCGGAGAAATCAGCCCCAGCATTTT. Translating it yields CASSLRRRNQPQHF.

This clone has just a few counts. Other DNA sequences of this sample code for an identical CDR3. The chain couples TRBV6-1 to TRBJ2-5; 11 positions match TRBD2. CDR1 and CDR2 (germline): MNHNS, SASEGT. This CDR3 spans 15 amino acids. The V and J ends lost 4 bases and 2 bases, in that order; junction bases with no gene match: 3. The CDR3 region is CASSALAGGQETQYF. In DNA, the CDR3 is TGTGCCAGCAGTGCCCTAGCGGGGGGTCAAGAGACCCAGTACTTC.

The chain has TRBV4-1 and TRBJ1-4, with 9 bases identical to TRBD1. Germline assignment: CDR1 MGHRA and CDR2 YSYEKL. The CDR3 contains 15 residues. Unmatched junction bases numbered 9, after V lost 6 bases and J lost 7 bases. The CDR3 is CASRNEGQGSEKLFF. CDR3 bases: TGCGCCAGCAGAAACGAAGGACAGGGGAGTGAAAAACTGTTTTTT.

V gene TRBV4-2 combines with J gene TRBJ2-6, with 9 bases lining up with TRBD1. The CDR3 loop spans 17 amino acids. With 4 bases clipped from V and 2 bases from J, the junction kept 6 bases outside the gene matches. Per germline, CDR1 LGHNA and CDR2 YNFKEQ. CDR3 nucleotides: TGTGCCAGCAGCCTCCGGGACAGGGTCGCTGGGGCCAACGTCCTGACTTTC. As protein: CASSLRDRVAGANVLTF.

The V gene is TRBV7-9, the J gene TRBJ2-2; TRBD1 agrees at 7 bases. The V gene's germline CDR1 is SEHNR and CDR2 FQNEAQ (reference sequence). The CDR3 is made up of 14 amino acids. Trimming removed 4 bases from V and 4 bases from J; junction bases left unmatched: 3. The CDR3 nucleotides read TGTGCCAGCAGCTCGGGACAGATCACCGGGGAGCTGTTTTTT. It specifies CASSSGQITGELFF. Together with reference TRBV7-9 and TRBJ2-2, the CDR3 gives the full variable domain: DTGVSQNPRHKITKRGQNVTFRCDPISEHNRLYWYRQTLGQGPEFLTYFQNEAQLEKSRLLSDRFSAERPKGSFSTLEIQRTEQGDSAMYLCASSSGQITGELFFGEGSRLTVL.

The chain recombines TRBV7-3 with TRBJ2-3; D unresolved. Germline assignment: CDR1 SGHTA and CDR2 FQGTGA. V lost 3 bases and J lost 5, with 9 bases in between. The CDR3 runs 13 residues. CDR3 bases: TGTGCCAGCAGCTTCCAAGCCGGAGATACGCAGTATTTT. This encodes CASSFQAGDTQYF.

The chain links TRBV10-3 to TRBJ2-1; D ambiguous. CDR1 and CDR2 from the germline V gene are ENHRY and SYGVKD. This CDR3 region has 13 residues. Deletions cut 1 base from V and 6 bases from J, with 7 bases between. CDR3 bases: TGTGCCATCAGTGAGTTAGTGTTCAATGAGCAGTTCTTC. Its protein product is CAISELVFNEQFF.